This T cell receptor beta chain was observed in a study of T-cell memory formation after mild COVID-19. Study-level results: Day 15 to 85 contractors were CD4/CD8 balanced; later expanders leaned CD4+. The CD4+ clones that contracted clustered mainly within CM and EM, and the CD8+ clones concentrated in EMRA. Second-wave clones with a day 37 peak had unconfirmed SARS-CoV-2 specificity.

CDR1 is SQVTM and CDR2 is ANQGSEA in the germline V gene. CDR3 length: 14 residues. V shed 4 bases and J shed 4 bases, with 16 bases lying between them. In regard to this clonotype: Its antigen is undetermined.

Constant-segment primers served in 5'RACE that generated TCR alpha and TCR beta cDNA libraries bearing sample barcodes and UMIs. TCRdb re-analysed the 5' RACE reads in MiXCR, keeping a single row per CDR3 protein. The table has about 340,000 distinct CDR3 sequences, approximately 16% seen once; the top ten hold about a fifth. This TCR came from a man in his late teens or twenties who had mild COVID-19 (a few samples of this study predate the infection). Cell type and time point are not known. The rearrangement joins TRBV29-1 to TRBJ1-1, with TRBD1 as a possible D gene (6 bases). The sequencing sample was made of PBMCs or a T cell subset sorted from them (not recorded which). Here the CDR3 DNA reads TGCAGCGTTGCAATGCAGGGGAAAGTCACTGAAGCTTTCTTT. The encoded protein is CSVAMQGKVTEAFF.